Listed below are T cell receptor beta chains from one sample, sequenced in a study of blood T cell repertoires in COVID-19. Clones were sequenced by immunoSEQ multiplex PCR, and TCRdb holds only the in-frame ones, with some missing. The table shows around 100,000 clones, with more than 70% occurring only once. The sample comprised peripheral blood. These receptors all come from a woman aged 60-75 years with acute or convalescent COVID-19. Both conserved end residues are part of each CDR3. A D gene is named only where the DNA matches it firmly. For some rows the clone size is stated as once, few or many, or as a class when expanded; others skip it.

d_call j_call v_call clone_size cdr3_nt cdr3_aa
NA TRBJ1-5 TRBV12-3/TRBV12-4 NA TGTGCCAGCAGTTTATGGGAGGGGCCCCAGCATTTT CASSLWEGPQHF
NA TRBJ2-7 TRBV6-5 NA TGTGCCAGCAGTTACTCGGCTCGGGGGAGTCGGGAGCAGTACTTC CASSYSARGSREQYF
TRBD1 TRBJ1-2 TRBV5-1 NA TGCGCCAGCAGCTTGGTAACGGGACAGGGGTATGGCTACACCTTC CASSLVTGQGYGYTF
NA TRBJ1-3 TRBV19 NA TGTGCCAGTAGCTCGGACAAGGGTAACACCATATATTTT CASSSDKGNTIYF
TRBD2 TRBJ2-1 TRBV6-6 few TGTGCCAGCAGTGGACTAGCGGGAGGGCCCACCAATGAGCAGTTCTTC CASSGLAGGPTNEQFF
NA TRBJ1-1 TRBV19 NA TGTGCCAGTAGCAGGGGCCGGAACACTGAAGCTTTCTTT CASSRGRNTEAFF
NA TRBJ2-1 TRBV6-5 NA TGTGCCGCAAGAGCCTACAATGAGCAGTTCTTC CAARAYNEQFF
TRBD2 TRBJ2-1 TRBV29-1 NA TGCAGCGTTAAAGGGACTAGCGTGTACAATGAGCAGTTCTTC CSVKGTSVYNEQFF
NA TRBJ1-1 TRBV5-1 NA TGCGCCAGCAACCCCTGGGCAGGGCAGAACACTGAAGCTTTCTTT CASNPWAGQNTEAFF
NA TRBJ1-5 TRBV19 NA TGTGCCAGTAGTCTGGCCGGGACACTCAATCAGCCCCAGCATTTT CASSLAGTLNQPQHF
TRBD2 TRBJ2-1 TRBV5-4 NA TGTGCCAGCAGTCATAGCGGGATGAGCTCCTACAATGAGCAGTTCTTC CASSHSGMSSYNEQFF
NA TRBJ1-3 TRBV19 NA TGTGCCAGCCACGGGGGACTCAACACCATATATTTT CASHGGLNTIYF
NA TRBJ2-2 TRBV24-1 NA TGTGCCACCAGTGATCACGCTGCGGGTACCGGGGAGCTGTTTTTT CATSDHAAGTGELFF
NA TRBJ1-1 TRBV19 NA TGTGCCAGTAGCCCCGCGGCGAACACTGAAGCTTTCTTT CASSPAANTEAFF
TRBD1 TRBJ1-4 TRBV29-1 NA TGCAGCGTCGGAAACAGGGGGACTAATGAAAAACTGTTTTTT CSVGNRGTNEKLFF
NA TRBJ1-5 TRBV10-3 NA TGTGCCATCAGTGACCGCGCCGCCAATCAGCCCCAGCATTTT CAISDRAANQPQHF
TRBD1 TRBJ2-1 TRBV19 NA TGTGCCAGTACCATTACAGGGGTCCGCAATGAGCAGTTCTTC CASTITGVRNEQFF
NA TRBJ1-2 TRBV12-3/TRBV12-4 NA TGTGCCAGCAGTTTACGGACAGAAGGCGGCTACACCTTC CASSLRTEGGYTF
TRBD2 TRBJ2-4 TRBV2 NA TGTGCCAGCAGGCTAGCGGGAACGGCCAAAAACATTCAGTACTTC CASRLAGTAKNIQYF
TRBD2 TRBJ2-1 TRBV24-1 NA TGTGCCACCAGTGATTTTAGGACTAGCGGGAACCTCGGTGAGCAGTTCTTC CATSDFRTSGNLGEQFF
NA TRBJ1-1 TRBV28 NA TGTGCCAGCAGTTCTGGACAACCATCACGCACTGAAGCTTTCTTT CASSSGQPSRTEAFF
NA TRBJ1-2 TRBV6-5 NA TGTGCCAGCAGGGACATGGCAGGCGGCTACACCTTC CASRDMAGGYTF
NA TRBJ2-6 TRBV19 NA TGTGCCAGTAGTATAGGTCAGGGGTTCCTCTCTGGGGCCAACGTCCTGACTTTC CASSIGQGFLSGANVLTF
TRBD1 TRBJ1-1 TRBV5-1 NA TGCGCCAGCAGCCCCGGGACAGGGGTGGTGAACACTGAAGCTTTCTTT CASSPGTGVVNTEAFF
NA TRBJ2-3 TRBV3-1/TRBV3-2 NA TGTGCCAGCAGCCAAGATTCGGCTAGGCGAGATACGCAGTATTTT CASSQDSARRDTQYF
NA TRBJ2-1 TRBV11-2 NA TGTGCCAGCAGAGCGACGGGACTTTACAATGAGCAGTTCTTC CASRATGLYNEQFF
TRBD1 TRBJ2-4 TRBV11-3 NA TGTGCCAGCAGCCAAAGGACAGGGGAAGGAGCCAAAAACATTCAGTACTTC CASSQRTGEGAKNIQYF
NA TRBJ1-2 TRBV5-5 NA TGTGCCAGCAGCTCTGGGACTGTTAACTATGGCTACACCTTC CASSSGTVNYGYTF